Reported below is one TCR beta chain. The antigen is not known. In germline, CDR1 is SQVTM, CDR2 ANQGSEA. The CDR3 covers 16 residues. V gave up 7 bases and J gave up 4 bases; unmatched junction bases: 14. This sample was taken from a study of T cell responses to AZD1222 COVID-19 vaccine. The table came from immunoSEQ multiplex PCR; TCRdb's copy has only in-frame clones and leaves some out. This repertoire shows about 98,000 clones, roughly 87% found once; its top ten account for roughly 6%. Findings and caveats of the study: The donor group comprised mostly white British people and more females; the analysis possibly underestimated clonal diversity. AZD1222 recipients seropositive at baseline numbered only 6 or 7. Unmutated variant regions reportedly attract nearly half of all spike-specific TCRs. Researchers report vaccine-associated CD4 TCRs spanning spike, with dominance at 160-218 and 743-854.

This sample comprised peripheral blood, obtained on day 0 of AZD1222 vaccination. The chain links TRBV29-1 to TRBJ2-5; 11 bases are a match to TRBD1. This receptor was obtained from an adult in good health. Written as DNA, the CDR3 is TGCAGCGCTGGAGGACAGGGGGCGCTGTTGGGAGAGACCCAGTACTTC. Its protein product is CSAGGQGALLGETQYF. Full variable domain (remainder filled in from reference TRBV29-1 and TRBJ2-5): SAVISQKPSRDICQRGTSLTIQCQVDSQVTMMFWYRQQPGQSLTLIATANQGSEATYESGFVIDKFPISRPNLTFSTLTVSNMSPEDSSIYLCSAGGQGALLGETQYFGPGTRLLVL.